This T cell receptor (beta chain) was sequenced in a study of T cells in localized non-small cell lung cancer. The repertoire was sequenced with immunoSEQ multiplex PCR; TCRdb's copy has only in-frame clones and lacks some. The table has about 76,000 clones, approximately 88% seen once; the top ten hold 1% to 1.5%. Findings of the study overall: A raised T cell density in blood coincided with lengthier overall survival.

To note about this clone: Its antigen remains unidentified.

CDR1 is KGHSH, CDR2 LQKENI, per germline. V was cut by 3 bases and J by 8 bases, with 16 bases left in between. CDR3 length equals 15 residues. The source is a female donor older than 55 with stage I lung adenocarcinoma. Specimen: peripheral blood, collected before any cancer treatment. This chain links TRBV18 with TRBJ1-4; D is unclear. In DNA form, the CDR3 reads TGTGCCAGCTCACCCGGGAGAGAAGGGAAGGAAAAACTGTTTTTT. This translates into CASSPGREGKEKLFF. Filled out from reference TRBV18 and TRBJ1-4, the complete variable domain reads NAGVMQNPRHLVRRRGQEARLRCSPMKGHSHVYWYRQLPEEGLKFMVYLQKENIIDESGMPKERFSAEFPKEGPSILRIQQVVRGDSAAYFCASSPGREGKEKLFFGSGTQLSVL.